This TCR beta chain was captured in a study of CD8 T cells in Susac syndrome. V lost 2 bases and J 4 bases, leaving 10 bases between the germline ends. Germline values: CDR1 KGHSH, CDR2 LQKENI. This CDR3 comprises 14 residues. Random hexamers were used to reverse transcribe about 0.5 to 1 ug of RNA. Via MiXCR, TCRdb re-called the immunoSEQ multiplex PCR reads, giving one row per CDR3 protein. The sample consists of 330,000 or so distinct CDR3 sequences, about 91% of them appearing once. Sequencing was carried out using CD8+ T cells from PBMCs. This receptor was taken from a human donor with multiple sclerosis. The chain has TRBV18 and TRBJ2-3; tentative D call: TRBD1 (6 bases). CDR3 residues: CASSPGGPPDTQYF. The CDR3, as DNA: TGTGCCAGCTCACCAGGGGGCCCCCCAGATACGCAGTATTTT.